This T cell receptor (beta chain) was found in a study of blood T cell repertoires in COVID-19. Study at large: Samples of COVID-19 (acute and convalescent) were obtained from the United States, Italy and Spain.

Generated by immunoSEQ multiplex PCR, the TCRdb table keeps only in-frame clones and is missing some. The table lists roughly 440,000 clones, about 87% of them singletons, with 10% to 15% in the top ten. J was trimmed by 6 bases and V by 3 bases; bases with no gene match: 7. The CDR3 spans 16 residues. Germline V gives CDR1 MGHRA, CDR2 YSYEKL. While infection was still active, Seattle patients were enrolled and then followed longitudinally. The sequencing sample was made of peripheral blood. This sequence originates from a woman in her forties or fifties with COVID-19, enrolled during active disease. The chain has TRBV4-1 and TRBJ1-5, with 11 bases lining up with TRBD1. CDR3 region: CASSQGGQGAGQPQHF. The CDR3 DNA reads TGCGCCAGCAGCCAGGGTGGACAGGGGGCAGGTCAGCCCCAGCATTTT.